Below, 18 T cell receptor beta chains from the same sample are listed, as sequenced in a study of T cells in narcolepsy (dated by TCRdb to the late 2010s). The library was generated by the immunoSEQ multiplex PCR assay. TCRdb retrieved this table from immuneACCESS and kept in-frame rearrangements only. Not all clones are present; in checked studies, unresolved V genes account for under half, and no reason is known for the remainder. The sample table holds fewer than 25,000 clones, of which 70% to 90% were seen once. The ten biggest clones cover about 4% of the sample. The specimen sequenced was memory (CD45RA-) CD4+ T cells from blood. The meaning of the sample's cell subset or site label: memory T cells sorted ex vivo from peripheral blood. These receptor sequences come from a human donor in good health.

A single count supports this clone. This chain joins TRBV5-1 and TRBJ2-5; D unresolved. Trimming took 2 bases from V and 2 from J, leaving 10 bases between them. Germline V gene data show CDR1 as SGHRS and CDR2 as YFSETQ. The CDR3 contains 14 residues. The CDR3 is CASSFNPGQETQYF. The CDR3 nucleotides read TGCGCCAGCAGCTTCAACCCCGGGCAAGAGACCCAGTACTTC.

The rearrangement uses TRBV5-8 and TRBJ1-5, with unresolved D. The CDR3 extends over 14 amino acids. The germline gives CDR1 SGHTS, CDR2 YDEGEE. The ends were cut back, 0 bases at V and 7 bases at J, with 11 bases in the middle. The CDR3 sequence: CASSLGEEEQPQHF. The CDR3 region has the DNA TGTGCCAGCAGCTTGGGGGAGGAGGAGCAGCCCCAGCATTTT.

As regards this clone: Other DNA sequences in the same sample also yield this CDR3. The chain carries TRBV19 and TRBJ1-6; TRBD1 agrees at 7 bases. V dropped 7 bases and J dropped 0; count of bases not matched to a gene: 15. Germline CDR1 reads LNHDA; CDR2 reads SQIVND (reference sequence). The CDR3 covers 19 residues. The CDR3 DNA reads as TGTGCCAGTAATAGACAGGGTTCAGGCCTCAGCTCCTATAATTCACCCCTCCACTTT. Translation gives CASNRQGSGLSSYNSPLHF.

This clone was found once. The genes are TRBV4-3 and TRBJ1-2; D uncertain. This CDR3 has 16 amino acids. The V and J ends lost 0 bases and 7 bases respectively, with 18 bases between them. CDR1 LGHNA and CDR2 YSLEER come from the germline V gene. Here the CDR3 reads CASSQETPGGSGGYTF. CDR3 in DNA: TGCGCCAGCAGCCAAGAAACCCCGGGAGGGAGCGGTGGCTACACCTTC.

The chain carries TRBV2 and TRBJ2-7; 8 positions match TRBD1. CDR1 is SNHLY, CDR2 FYNNEI, per germline. The CDR3 length is 14 residues. V was clipped by 7 bases and J by 4 bases; unmatched bases: 9. The CDR3 sequence is CASKGDRTLYEQYF. CDR3 in DNA: TGTGCCAGCAAGGGGGACAGGACACTTTACGAGCAGTACTTC.

The chain links TRBV11-2 to TRBJ2-7; no definite D call. The CDR3 spans 15 residues. V shed 1 base and J shed 5 bases, with 15 bases lying between them. CDR1 and CDR2 (germline): SGHAT, FQNNGV. CDR3 nucleotides: TGTGCCAGCAGCTTAGGATCTCAGGATAGCAACGAGCAGTACTTC. Translated: CASSLGSQDSNEQYF. Full variable domain (rest looked up from reference TRBV11-2 and TRBJ2-7): EAGVAQSPRYKIIEKRQSVAFWCNPISGHATLYWYQQILGQGPKLLIQFQNNGVVDDSQLPKDRFSAERLKGVDSTLKIQPAKLEDSAVYLCASSLGSQDSNEQYFGPGTRLTVT.

This clone was seen more than once but under ten times. The chain employs TRBV6-5 and TRBJ2-1; possible D gene TRBD1, 6 bases. The V and J ends lost 10 bases and 10 bases respectively, with 20 bases between them. CDR3 size: 13 residues. From germline, CDR1 is MNHEY and CDR2 SVGAGI. The CDR3 DNA reads TGTGCCACCAAGGGGCCAGGGGTTGGGGAGCAGTTCTTC. Its protein product is CATKGPGVGEQFF.

The chain carries TRBV6-1 and TRBJ1-1; D is uncertain. The CDR3 is made up of 13 amino acids. Looked up from germline, CDR1 is MNHNS and CDR2 is SASEGT. Trimming took off 1 base at V and 11 bases at J, with 14 bases between the two ends. The CDR3 bases are TGTGCCAGCAGTGAAGGAGGAGGGTCTTATGCTTTCTTT. Translating it yields CASSEGGGSYAFF.

V is TRBV6-1 and J is TRBJ1-5; D is uncertain. V dropped 7 bases and J dropped 4 bases, with 2 bases sitting between them. Germline lookup yields CDR1 MNHNS and CDR2 SASEGT. This CDR3 region has 10 residues. Written as DNA, the CDR3 is TGTGCCAGCAATAATCAGCCCCAGCATTTT. Translation: CASNNQPQHF.

The chain is built from TRBV5-6 and TRBJ1-2; 9 bases fit TRBD1. CDR1 is SGHDT and CDR2 is YYEEEE in the germline V gene. The CDR3 length is 14 residues. V was clipped by 4 bases and J by 6 bases; unmatched bases: 7. The DNA for the CDR3 is TGTGCCAGCAGCACAGGGGGCAGGTCGGATGGCTACACCTTC. Translating it yields CASSTGGRSDGYTF.

The chain links TRBV19 to TRBJ1-3; D may be TRBD1 (5 bases). V shed 7 bases and J shed 0 bases, with 10 bases lying between them. The length of the CDR3 is 14 residues. Germline values: CDR1 LNHDA, CDR2 SQIVND (reference sequence). For the CDR3, the DNA is TGTGCCAGTACTGGCGGGGGCTCTGGAAACACCATATATTTT. The encoded protein is CASTGGGSGNTIYF. Full variable domain (rest looked up from reference TRBV19 and TRBJ1-3): DGGITQSPKYLFRKEGQNVTLSCEQNLNHDAMYWYRQDPGQGLRLIYYSQIVNDFQKGDIAEGYSVSREKKESFPLTVTSAQKNPTAFYLCASTGGGSGNTIYFGEGSWLTVV.

This chain uses TRBV7-9 with TRBJ2-3; D is unresolved. CDR3 size: 14 residues. CDR1 and CDR2 from the germline V gene are SEHNR and FQNEAQ (reference sequence). V was cut by 4 bases and J by 0 bases, with 8 bases left in between. The chain's CDR3 is CASSSMISTDTQYF. The CDR3 coding sequence is TGTGCCAGCAGCTCTATGATCAGCACAGATACGCAGTATTTT. Full variable domain (outside the CDR3, taken from reference TRBV7-9 and TRBJ2-3): DTGVSQNPRHKITKRGQNVTFRCDPISEHNRLYWYRQTLGQGPEFLTYFQNEAQLEKSRLLSDRFSAERPKGSFSTLEIQRTEQGDSAMYLCASSSMISTDTQYFGPGTRLTVL.

The V gene is TRBV7-2, the J gene TRBJ2-7; the match to TRBD1 covers 8 bases. This CDR3 has 18 amino acids. Germline CDR1 SGHTA, CDR2 FQGNSA. The junction had 11 bases not matched to a gene; V was cut back by 0 bases and J by 1 base. CDR3 bases: TGTGCCAGCAGCTTAGCTGGACAGGGTTCGGGTATGTCCTACGAGCAGTACTTC. As protein: CASSLAGQGSGMSYEQYF.

With regard to this clone: The junction departs from the called germline gene at one end, perhaps through a read error. The J gene is TRBJ2-5, the V gene TRBV2; 7 bases align to TRBD2. The CDR3 runs to 13 residues. The germline gives CDR1 SNHLY, CDR2 FYNNEI. Here the CDR3 DNA reads TGTGCCAGCAGGGCAAGGGGAGGGCGACCCGCTAACTTC. Its protein is CASRARGGRPANF.

The chain has TRBV2 and TRBJ2-7, with no clear D. The CDR3 runs 12 residues. Germline V CDR1 and CDR2: SNHLY, FYNNEI. Trimming removed 3 bases at V and 3 bases at J, with 6 bases between. The CDR3 sequence is CASSDLNYEQYF. The CDR3 DNA reads as TGTGCCAGCAGTGACCTGAACTACGAGCAGTACTTC.

The V and J genes are TRBV20-1 and TRBJ1-2; D unresolved. Germline-derived CDR1 and CDR2 are DFQATT and SNEGSKA (reference sequence). The V end lost 3 bases, the J end lost 6 bases, and 8 bases lay between the germline ends. CDR3 size: 11 residues. In DNA, the CDR3 is TGCAGTGCTAGTCCCCGAGATGGCTACACCTTC. It encodes CSASPRDGYTF.

This CDR3 is CASSGGGRETQYF. The DNA for the CDR3 is TGCGCCAGCAGCGGTGGGGGCAGGGAGACCCAGTACTTC. The chain is built from TRBV5-1 and TRBJ2-5; TRBD1 might be the D (6 bases). The CDR3 spans 13 residues. Trimming took 4 bases from V and 5 from J, leaving 12 bases between them. The V gene's germline CDR1 is SGHRS and CDR2 YFSETQ.

This chain joins TRBV19 and TRBJ2-3, with D perhaps TRBD2 (7 bases). V dropped 10 bases and J dropped 1 base, with 15 bases sitting between them. The CDR3 has 14 amino acids. CDR1 LNHDA and CDR2 SQIVND come from the germline V gene (reference sequence). CDR3 sequence: CATIEGGGTDTQYF. DNA for the CDR3: TGTGCCACTATCGAGGGGGGGGGCACAGATACGCAGTATTTT.